A selection of T cell receptor beta chains follows, all from one sample in a study of T cell repertoires in cytomegalovirus infection. Via MiXCR, TCRdb re-called the reads, giving one row per CDR3 protein. Here the sample spans 350,000 to 550,000 distinct CDR3 sequences, approximately 33% being singletons. Specimen: PBMCs. The receptors were sampled from a human donor in good health (CMV status not recorded). Some clones in this sample may be carry-over from other donors' samples. CDR3s include the opening cysteine and the closing phenylalanine or tryptophan. The order of the fields is J gene, clone size, V gene, D gene, CDR3 length, CDR3 protein, CDR3 DNA. A D gene is named only where the DNA matches it firmly. Only some rows state a clone size, as once, few, many or a class for expanded clones.

TRBJ2-7	few	TRBV29-1	TRBD1	13	CSVTPGQGSEQYF	TGCAGCGTTACCCCGGGACAGGGGAGTGAGCAGTACTTC
TRBJ2-5	-	TRBV4-1	TRBD1	17	CASSQETGVSYQETQYF	TGCGCCAGCAGCCAAGAGACAGGGGTATCGTACCAAGAGACCCAGTACTTC
TRBJ1-2	-	TRBV10-2	TRBD1	11	CASTQGDGYTF	TGCGCCAGCACGCAGGGGGACGGCTACACCTTC
TRBJ1-5	-	TRBV28	-	12	CASSALPQPQHF	TGTGCCAGCAGTGCCCTGCCCCAACCCCAGCATTTT
TRBJ2-7	-	TRBV2	-	13	CASTPGQGSEQYF	TGTGCCAGCACTCCGGGTCAGGGAAGCGAGCAGTACTTC
TRBJ2-7	few	TRBV20-1	TRBD2	14	CSARDVTGGYEQYF	TGCAGTGCTAGAGATGTGACGGGGGGCTACGAGCAGTACTTC
TRBJ1-5	few	TRBV12-3/TRBV12-4	-	14	CASSFGGDFQPQHF	TGTGCCAGCAGTTTTGGTGGGGACTTCCAGCCCCAGCATTTT
TRBJ1-2	-	TRBV7-3	-	14	CASSSHGGIDGYTF	TGTGCCAGCAGCTCCCATGGGGGGATCGACGGCTACACCTTC
TRBJ1-5	-	TRBV19	-	13	CASSEQGSQPQHF	TGTGCCAGTAGTGAACAGGGTAGTCAGCCCCAGCATTTT
TRBJ1-1	-	TRBV7-3	-	13	CASSNDWNTEAFF	TGTGCCAGCAGCAACGACTGGAACACTGAAGCTTTCTTT
TRBJ2-1	-	TRBV4-3	-	16	CASSQDLQGKYTEQFF	TGCGCCAGCAGCCAAGATCTCCAGGGAAAATACACTGAGCAGTTCTTC
TRBJ1-4	-	TRBV27	-	15	CASSGQGTTNEKLFF	TGTGCCAGCAGTGGTCAGGGTACAACTAATGAAAAACTGTTTTTT
TRBJ2-1	few	TRBV7-9	-	15	CASSLKGSVYNEQFF	TGTGCCAGCAGTTTAAAGGGATCGGTCTACAATGAGCAGTTCTTC
TRBJ1-4	-	TRBV7-2	TRBD1	17	CASSLAGQGRGGDQLFF	TGTGCCAGCAGCTTAGCGGGACAGGGGAGAGGTGGCGACCAACTGTTTTTT
TRBJ2-1	few	TRBV25-1	-	12	CASSDRYNEQFF	TGTGCCAGCAGTGACAGATACAATGAGCAGTTCTTC
TRBJ2-6	few	TRBV28	-	19	CASTKEGAGLGIGANVLTF	TGTGCCAGCACGAAGGAGGGGGCGGGGTTGGGAATTGGGGCCAACGTCCTGACTTTC
TRBJ1-4	few	TRBV4-2	-	15	CASSQEGWGSEKLFF	TGTGCCAGCAGCCAAGAAGGCTGGGGAAGTGAAAAACTGTTTTTT
TRBJ2-7	few	TRBV7-6	TRBD2	13	CASSSYSGVEQYF	TGTGCCAGCAGCAGCTATAGCGGGGTAGAGCAGTACTTC
TRBJ1-4	-	TRBV12-3/TRBV12-4	-	17	CASSSAEGWTANEKLFF	TGTGCCAGCAGTTCTGCTGAGGGGTGGACGGCTAATGAAAAACTGTTTTTT
TRBJ2-7	-	TRBV7-4	TRBD1	15	CASTRGETGSYEQYF	TGTGCCAGCACCCGGGGTGAGACAGGGTCCTACGAGCAGTACTTC
TRBJ2-1	-	TRBV19	TRBD2	15	CASSERGGLNNEQFF	TGTGCCAGTAGTGAGCGGGGGGGATTAAACAATGAGCAGTTCTTC
TRBJ2-7	-	TRBV11-2	TRBD2	18	CASSLDAGRLAGDYEQYF	TGTGCCAGCAGCTTAGATGCCGGTCGACTAGCGGGGGACTACGAGCAGTACTTC
TRBJ2-3	-	TRBV5-4	TRBD1	15	CASSAGGERTDTQYF	TGTGCCAGCAGCGCAGGGGGCGAGCGCACAGATACGCAGTATTTT